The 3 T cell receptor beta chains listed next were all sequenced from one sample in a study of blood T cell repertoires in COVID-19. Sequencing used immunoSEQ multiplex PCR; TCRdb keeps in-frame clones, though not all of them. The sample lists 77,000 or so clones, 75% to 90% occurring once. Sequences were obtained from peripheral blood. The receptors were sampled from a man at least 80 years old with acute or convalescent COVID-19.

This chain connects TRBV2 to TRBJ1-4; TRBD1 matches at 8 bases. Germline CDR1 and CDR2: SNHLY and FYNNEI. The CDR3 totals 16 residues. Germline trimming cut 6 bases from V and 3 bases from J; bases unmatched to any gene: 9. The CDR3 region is CASRAQGAPANEKLFF. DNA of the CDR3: TGTGCCAGCAGGGCTCAGGGGGCGCCGGCTAATGAAAAACTGTTTTTT.

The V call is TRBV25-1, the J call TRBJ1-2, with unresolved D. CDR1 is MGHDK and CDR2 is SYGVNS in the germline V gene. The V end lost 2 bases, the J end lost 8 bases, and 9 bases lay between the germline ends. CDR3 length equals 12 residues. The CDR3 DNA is TGTGCCAGCAGTGAAGATCCCAGGGGCTACACCTTC. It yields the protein CASSEDPRGYTF.

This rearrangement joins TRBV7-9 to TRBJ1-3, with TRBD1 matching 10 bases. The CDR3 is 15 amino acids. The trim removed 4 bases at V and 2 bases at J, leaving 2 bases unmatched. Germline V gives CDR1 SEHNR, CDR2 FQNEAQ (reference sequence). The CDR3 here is CASSSGTGAGNTIYF. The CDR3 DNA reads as TGTGCCAGCAGCTCCGGGACAGGGGCTGGAAACACCATATATTTT.